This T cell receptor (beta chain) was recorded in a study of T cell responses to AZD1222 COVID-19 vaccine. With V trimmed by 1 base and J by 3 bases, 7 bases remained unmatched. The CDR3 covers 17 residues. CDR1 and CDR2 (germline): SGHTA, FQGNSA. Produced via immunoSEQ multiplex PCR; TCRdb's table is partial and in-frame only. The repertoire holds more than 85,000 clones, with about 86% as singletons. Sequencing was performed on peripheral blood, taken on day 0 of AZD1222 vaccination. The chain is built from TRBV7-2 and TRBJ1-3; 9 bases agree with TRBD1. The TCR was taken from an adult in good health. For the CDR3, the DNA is TGTGCCAGCAGCTTAGGCCTACAGGGGGCGGGTGGAAACACCATATATTTT. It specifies CASSLGLQGAGGNTIYF.